These 21 T cell receptor beta chains were sequenced from one sample in a study of radiotherapy plus CTLA-4 blockade in lung cancer. Generated by immunoSEQ multiplex PCR, the TCRdb table keeps only in-frame clones and is missing some. Of 65,000 to 95,000 clones in the sample, around 90% were seen once. The specimen was peripheral blood, collected from a patient treated with radiotherapy plus ipilimumab. The source of these receptors is a human donor with non-small cell lung cancer that progressed on radiotherapy plus ipilimumab.

V gene TRBV15 combines with J gene TRBJ2-1, with a possible D match to TRBD2 (5 bases). V was trimmed by 0 bases and J by 7 bases, leaving 13 bases between them. Germline CDR1 LNHNV, CDR2 YYDKDF (reference sequence). This CDR3 spans 15 amino acids. The CDR3 sequence: CATSRDLFSVNEQFF. The CDR3 nucleotides are TGTGCCACCAGCAGAGACCTCTTTAGCGTTAATGAGCAGTTCTTC.

The chain links TRBV5-4 to TRBJ1-1; unclear D gene. Trimming took 4 bases from V and 1 from J, leaving 14 bases between them. CDR1 SGHNT and CDR2 YYREEE come from the germline V gene (reference sequence). The length of the CDR3 is 15 residues. CDR3 bases: TGTGCCAGCAGCCCCGGAGGGCGATGGAACACTGAAGCTTTCTTT. It yields the protein CASSPGGRWNTEAFF.

This chain uses TRBV2 with TRBJ2-7; D gene ambiguous. Germline V gene sequence: CDR1 SNHLY, CDR2 FYNNEI. V lost 6 bases, J lost 2 bases, and 8 bases lay in between. The length of the CDR3 is 12 residues. CDR3 protein: CASSDDTYEQYV. The CDR3 DNA reads as TGTGCCAGCAGCGACGACACCTACGAGCAGTACGTC.

V and J are TRBV28 and TRBJ2-7, with D unresolved. The CDR3 has 10 amino acids. The germline CDR1 and CDR2 sequences are MDHEN and SYDVKM. The V and J ends lost 6 bases and 2 bases respectively, with 2 bases between them. The CDR3, as DNA: TGTGCCAGCAGGGCCTACGAGCAGTACTTC. Protein product: CASRAYEQYF.

CDR3 sequence: CASSQSYAGLSTDTQYF. In DNA, the CDR3 is TGCGCCAGCAGCCAATCGTATGCAGGCCTTAGCACAGATACGCAGTATTTT. V gene TRBV4-1 combines with J gene TRBJ2-3; D not resolved. The CDR3 has 17 residues. V dropped 2 bases and J dropped 0 bases, with 15 bases sitting between them. Germline lookup yields CDR1 MGHRA and CDR2 YSYEKL.

V and J are TRBV2 and TRBJ2-3, with D hard to call. This CDR3 is built from 12 residues. V gave up 5 bases and J gave up 7 bases, with 10 bases separating them. Germline lookup yields CDR1 SNHLY and CDR2 FYNNEI. This CDR3 reads CASSPLANTQYF. In DNA form, the CDR3 reads TGTGCCAGCAGTCCCCTGGCAAATACGCAGTATTTT.

This chain connects TRBV6-5 to TRBJ2-2; 7 bases align to TRBD1. This CDR3 region has 13 residues. CDR1 MNHEY and CDR2 SVGAGI come from the germline V gene. V dropped 6 bases and J dropped 6; count of bases not matched to a gene: 4. The CDR3 coding sequence is TGTGCCAGCAGCCGACAGGGTGCCGGGGAGCTGTTTTTT. This encodes CASSRQGAGELFF.

The V gene is TRBV19, the J gene TRBJ2-1, with 10 bases lining up with TRBD1. J was trimmed by 1 base and V by 5 bases; bases with no gene match: 8. Germline V gives CDR1 LNHDA, CDR2 SQIVND (reference sequence). The CDR3 consists of 17 residues. The CDR3 sequence is CASSAPLGQGSYNEQFF. As DNA, the CDR3 is TGTGCCAGTAGTGCCCCCCTGGGACAGGGGTCCTACAATGAGCAGTTCTTC. Variable domain in full (rest from reference TRBV19 and TRBJ2-1): DGGITQSPKYLFRKEGQNVTLSCEQNLNHDAMYWYRQDPGQGLRLIYYSQIVNDFQKGDIAEGYSVSREKKESFPLTVTSAQKNPTAFYLCASSAPLGQGSYNEQFFGPGTRLTVL.

V usage is TRBV6-1 and J usage is TRBJ1-3, with D possibly being TRBD1 (6 bases). Germline CDR1 is MNHNS and CDR2 is SASEGT. With 7 bases removed from V and 0 bases from J, the gap between germline ends came to 7 bases. This CDR3 region has 13 residues. The chain's CDR3 is CASTRGSGNTIYF. As DNA, the CDR3 is TGTGCCAGCACCAGGGGCTCTGGAAACACCATATATTTT.

This clone was seen just once. This chain links TRBV27 with TRBJ1-1, with a possible D match to TRBD1 (6 bases). This CDR3 comprises 14 residues. V shed 6 bases and J shed 5 bases, with 16 bases lying between them. Germline V CDR1 and CDR2: MNHEY, SMNVEV (reference sequence). CDR3 DNA sequence: TGTGCCAGCAGCCCCCGGGGGGCTTGGACTGAAGCTTTCTTT. Residues: CASSPRGAWTEAFF.

The CDR3 is CASSQNMNTEAFF. The CDR3 region has the DNA TGTGCTAGCTCTCAGAACATGAACACTGAAGCTTTCTTT. The gene calls are TRBV7-7 and TRBJ1-1; D uncertain. Germline V gene lookup returns CDR1 SSHAT and CDR2 FNYEAQ (reference sequence). This CDR3 has 13 amino acids.

The chain joins TRBV6-6 to TRBJ1-2, with D perhaps TRBD1 (6 bases). V was pared by 5 bases and J by 1 base, with 11 bases between. Germline loops: CDR1 MNHNY, CDR2 SVGAGI (reference sequence). The CDR3 is made up of 14 amino acids. The CDR3 sequence is CASSPDSYNYGYTF. The CDR3 region has the DNA TGTGCCAGCAGTCCGGACAGCTATAACTATGGCTACACCTTC.

This clone has a single count. J is TRBJ1-5 and V is TRBV2, with 7 bases aligning to TRBD1. The trim removed 9 bases at V and 5 bases at J, leaving 7 bases unmatched. The germline V gene encodes CDR1 SNHLY and CDR2 FYNNEI. The CDR3 length is 13 residues. CDR3 DNA: TGTGCCAGTAAACAGGGGTGGGATCAGCCCCAGCATTTT. It codes for CASKQGWDQPQHF.

V usage is TRBV7-2 and J usage is TRBJ1-2, with 8 nucleotides matching TRBD1. Germline CDR1 SGHTA, CDR2 FQGNSA. Unmatched junction bases numbered 14, after V lost 1 base and J lost 7 bases. CDR3 length equals 17 residues. The chain's CDR3 is CASSLGGSRQGARGYTF. The DNA of the CDR3 is TGTGCCAGCAGCTTAGGGGGTTCTCGGCAGGGGGCGCGTGGCTACACCTTC.

The chain couples TRBV11-2 to TRBJ2-3, with D maybe TRBD1 (7 bases). The CDR3 length is 15 residues. Germline V CDR1 and CDR2: SGHAT, FQNNGV. V was pared by 3 bases and J by 4 bases, with 14 bases between. This CDR3 is CASSFNGGTADTQYF. Here the CDR3 DNA reads TGTGCCAGCAGCTTCAACGGCGGGACAGCAGATACGCAGTATTTT.

This clone has just one count. V gene TRBV4-2 combines with J gene TRBJ1-4, with 8 bases aligning to TRBD1. J lost 5 bases, V lost 1 base, and 6 bases had no gene match. The germline V gene encodes CDR1 LGHNA and CDR2 YNFKEQ. The CDR3 spans 16 residues. CDR3: CASSQASGGGNEKLFF. The CDR3 bases are TGTGCCAGCAGCCAAGCGTCAGGGGGCGGGAATGAAAAACTGTTTTTT.

This clone was detected only once. At one boundary the junction diverges from the germline segment, which might be a read error. This chain's CDR3 is CASSLTGGNTIYF. The CDR3 DNA reads TGTGCCAGCAGCTTGACAGGGGGAAACACCATATATTTT. V and J are TRBV5-3 and TRBJ1-3; 7 nucleotides match TRBD1. TRBV5-3 is filed as an ORF, its function uncertain. This CDR3 has 13 amino acids.

The CDR3 bases are TGTGCCAGCAGTTTAGGGCGTACAGGGGAACAACTCTACGAGCAGTACGTC. Amino acids: CASSLGRTGEQLYEQYV. V and J are TRBV28 and TRBJ2-7, with 7 bases that match TRBD1. Germline V gene data show CDR1 as MDHEN and CDR2 as SYDVKM. The CDR3 runs to 17 residues. Trimming took 2 bases from V and 3 from J; bases not matched to a gene: 13.

The rearrangement joins TRBV28 to TRBJ1-5, with 7 bases lining up with TRBD1. The CDR3 has 15 residues. V was clipped by 7 bases and J by 1 base; unmatched bases: 7. Germline values: CDR1 MDHEN, CDR2 SYDVKM. The CDR3 protein is CASTALTGSNQPQHF. The CDR3, as DNA: TGTGCCAGCACCGCACTGACAGGGAGCAATCAGCCCCAGCATTTT.

This chain uses TRBV9 with TRBJ1-1, with D unclear. The CDR3 consists of 14 residues. With 4 bases removed from V and 1 base from J, the gap between germline ends came to 11 bases. Per germline, CDR1 SGDLS and CDR2 YYNGEE. The CDR3: CASSPELGNTEAFF. CDR3 sequence (DNA): TGTGCCAGCAGCCCCGAGCTTGGGAACACTGAAGCTTTCTTT.

Only one count was recorded for this clone. The J gene is TRBJ1-2, the V gene TRBV2, with D uncertain. V shed 2 bases and J shed 8 bases, with 18 bases lying between them. In germline, CDR1 is SNHLY, CDR2 FYNNEI. The CDR3 length is 15 residues. The CDR3: CASSESWFGSQGYTF. CDR3 DNA: TGTGCCAGCAGTGAAAGCTGGTTTGGCAGTCAGGGCTACACCTTC.